This T cell receptor (beta chain) was captured by sequencing in a study of shared clonotypes between healthy human individuals. Per sorted-subset replicate PCR, input was 150 to 250 ng DNA, representing 30,000 or so T cell genomes. Clones were read by immunoSEQ multiplex PCR, and TCRdb kept only the in-frame ones, dropping some. The sample comprises roughly 1,500,000 clones, under 99% of which are singletons, and about 0.45% rests with the top ten. Unmatched junction bases numbered 6, after V lost 7 bases and J lost 4 bases. Per germline, CDR1 MDHEN and CDR2 SYDVKM. The CDR3 has 13 amino acids. The chain links TRBV28 to TRBJ2-7; 8 bases are a match to TRBD2. Sequencing input: naive CD4+ T cells sorted from blood. This sample's subset: CD45RA+ positively selected. This clonotype originated in a man between 25 and 39 years old in good health. The CDR3 DNA reads as TGTGCCAGCACGGGAGGGCCGGCATACGAGCAGTACTTC. The encoded protein is CASTGGPAYEQYF.